A selection of T cell receptor beta chains follows, all from one sample in a study of graft-versus-host responses after intestinal transplantation. Their recognized antigens are unknown. Repertoires were generated with immunoSEQ multiplex PCR, while TCRdb's copy carries only in-frame clones and drops some. The table records 55,000 to 75,000 clones, over 75% of them present only once. Sequencing was performed on unstimulated CD4+ T cells sorted from spleen or lymph node cells, taken before transplant. The receptors were sampled from a human donor who was the organ donor for an intestinal transplant. The CDR3 runs from the conserved cysteine through the conserved F or W. The order of the fields is clone size, J gene, V gene, D gene, CDR3 protein, CDR3 DNA. The D gene is left open where the match is weak. Expanded clones get a size class; other rows say once, few or many, or leave the size out.

>-|TRBJ1-6|TRBV7-3|-
CASSLKGGAGSPLHF
TGTGCCAGCAGCTTAAAGGGGGGGGCAGGATCACCCCTCCACTTT
>few|TRBJ2-5|TRBV5-6|-
CASSLRTSPQETQYF
TGTGCCAGCAGCTTGAGGACAAGCCCTCAAGAGACCCAGTACTTC
>-|TRBJ2-5|TRBV7-2|TRBD2
CASSRGGGETQYF
TGTGCCAGCAGCCGGGGGGGCGGTGAGACCCAGTACTTC
>-|TRBJ2-2|TRBV29-1|TRBD1
CSVGRQGAGGELFF
TGCAGCGTTGGGAGACAGGGGGCCGGCGGGGAGCTGTTTTTT
>-|TRBJ2-5|TRBV6-1|-
CASSGFRGSTGEETQYF
TGTGCCAGCAGTGGATTCAGGGGGAGTACGGGAGAAGAGACCCAGTACTTC
>few|TRBJ1-4|TRBV23-1|-
CASSDRGGATNEKLFF
TGCGCCAGCAGTGACCGAGGAGGGGCAACTAATGAAAAACTGTTTTTT
>-|TRBJ1-6|TRBV27|-
CASSLVLGGNSPLHF
TGTGCCAGCAGTTTAGTCCTAGGGGGAAATTCACCCCTCCACTTT
>-|TRBJ1-5|TRBV19|TRBD1
CASSTLQGAGGQPQHF
TGTGCCAGTAGTACCCTACAGGGGGCAGGCGGTCAGCCCCAGCATTTT
>-|TRBJ2-1|TRBV30|-
CAWSVRGPVQFF
TGTGCCTGGAGTGTACGTGGCCCCGTCCAGTTCTTC
>-|TRBJ1-6|TRBV5-1|TRBD1
CASSLTGDPYNSPLHF
TGCGCCAGCAGCTTGACAGGGGACCCCTATAATTCACCCCTCCACTTT
>-|TRBJ1-5|TRBV6-6|TRBD1
CASSYSGTGKNQPQHF
TGTGCCAGCAGTTACTCTGGGACAGGCAAAAATCAGCCCCAGCATTTT
>-|TRBJ2-2|TRBV19|TRBD2
CASTSGGVNTGELFF
TGTGCCAGTACTAGCGGGGGGGTAAACACCGGGGAGCTGTTTTTT
>-|TRBJ2-5|TRBV10-3|TRBD1
CAISPGQGIEGQETQYF
TGTGCCATCAGCCCGGGACAGGGAATCGAGGGCCAAGAGACCCAGTACTTC
>once|TRBJ1-3|TRBV5-1|-
CASTSGTLSGNTIYF
TGCGCCAGCACCTCCGGGACTCTCTCTGGAAACACCATATATTTT
>many|TRBJ2-5|TRBV5-6|TRBD2
CASSRGLAGEETQYF
TGTGCCAGCAGCCGCGGACTAGCGGGGGAAGAGACCCAGTACTTC
>-|TRBJ2-5|TRBV7-9|-
CASSQEETQYF
TGTGCCAGCAGCCAGGAAGAGACCCAGTACTTC
>-|TRBJ1-2|TRBV6-5|TRBD1
CASSYYRDRASYGYTF
TGTGCCAGCAGTTATTACCGGGACAGGGCAAGCTATGGCTACACCTTC
>-|TRBJ2-2|TRBV5-1|-
CASSLGAPNTGELFF
TGCGCCAGCAGCTTGGGTGCGCCGAACACCGGGGAGCTGTTTTTT
>-|TRBJ1-1|TRBV2|-
CATHGTGYTEAFF
TGTGCCACTCACGGAACAGGGTACACTGAAGCTTTCTTT
>-|TRBJ2-5|TRBV19|TRBD2
CASGGRGETQYF
TGTGCTAGCGGGGGCCGCGGGGAGACCCAGTACTTC
>-|TRBJ1-2|TRBV28|-
CASSFRGVYGYTF
TGTGCCAGCAGTTTTCGGGGAGTCTATGGCTACACCTTC
>-|TRBJ2-3|TRBV2|TRBD2
CASSELAGDISTDTQYF
TGTGCCAGCAGTGAACTAGCGGGGGACATCTCCACAGATACGCAGTATTTT
>once|TRBJ2-5|TRBV5-1|-
CASSKGTPQLQETQYF
TGCGCCAGCAGTAAGGGGACTCCACAGCTACAAGAGACCCAGTACTTC
>-|TRBJ2-3|TRBV6-1|-
CASSVEAPTDTQYF
TGTGCCAGCAGTGTAGAGGCACCCACAGATACGCAGTATTTT
>-|TRBJ2-2|TRBV19|TRBD2
CASSITTSGGTGELFF
TGTGCCAGTAGTATTACGACTAGCGGAGGCACCGGGGAGCTGTTTTTT
>-|TRBJ2-3|TRBV7-2|-
CASSPAGTDTQYF
TGTGCCAGCAGCCCGGCAGGAACAGATACGCAGTATTTT
>once|TRBJ1-1|TRBV28|-
CASTLNTEAFF
TGTGCCAGCACCTTGAACACTGAAGCTTTCTTT
>-|TRBJ2-3|TRBV5-4|-
CASSLATGGRHTDTQYF
TGTGCCAGCAGCTTGGCAACGGGGGGCCGACACACAGATACGCAGTATTTT
>-|TRBJ1-2|TRBV5-4|TRBD1
CASSFQGDNYGYTF
TGTGCCAGCAGCTTCCAGGGGGATAACTATGGCTACACCTTC
>-|TRBJ1-6|TRBV9|-
CASSARGPNSPLHF
TGTGCCAGCAGCGCGCGGGGTCCAAATTCACCCCTCCACTTT
>-|TRBJ1-5|TRBV28|-
CASSRPRGSNQPQHF
TGTGCCAGCAGTCGTCCCCGCGGGAGCAATCAGCCCCAGCATTTT
>-|TRBJ2-3|TRBV6-6|-
CASSYGARTDTQYF
TGTGCCAGCAGTTATGGGGCACGCACAGATACGCAGTATTTT
>few|TRBJ2-1|TRBV28|-
CASTPPGAPTRNEQFF
TGTGCCAGCACCCCCCCTGGGGCACCCACAAGGAATGAGCAGTTCTTC
>-|TRBJ2-1|TRBV6-1|TRBD2
CASISGTSDNEQFF
TGTGCCAGCATCTCCGGGACTAGCGACAATGAGCAGTTCTTC
>-|TRBJ2-3|TRBV2|-
CASRAGRTNTDTQYF
TGTGCCAGCCGAGCAGGGAGGACTAACACAGATACGCAGTATTTT
>-|TRBJ1-2|TRBV6-5|-
CASRGPSSGYTF
TGTGCCAGCAGGGGCCCATCGTCTGGCTACACCTTC
>-|TRBJ1-2|TRBV10-3|TRBD1
CAIKVAGGYGYTF
TGTGCCATCAAGGTGGCAGGGGGCTATGGCTACACCTTC
>-|TRBJ1-6|TRBV15|-
CATSRDFRGKNSPLHF
TGTGCCACCAGCAGAGATTTCCGGGGGAAAAATTCACCCCTCCACTTT
>-|TRBJ1-4|TRBV14|-
CASSQDEVVNEKLFF
TGTGCCAGCAGCCAAGATGAGGTAGTTAATGAAAAACTGTTTTTT
>-|TRBJ1-1|TRBV28|-
CASIRSGNTEAFF
TGTGCCAGCATTCGGTCAGGGAACACTGAAGCTTTCTTT
>once|TRBJ2-4|TRBV25-1|-
CASSESRSKNIQYF
TGTGCCAGCAGTGAATCGAGGAGCAAAAACATTCAGTACTTC
>-|TRBJ1-1|TRBV28|-
CASSPGQQRAAFF
TGTGCCAGCAGTCCTGGACAGCAGCGAGCGGCTTTCTTT
>-|TRBJ2-3|TRBV13|TRBD2
CASSWASGGGDTQYF
TGTGCCAGCAGTTGGGCCTCGGGAGGGGGAGATACGCAGTATTTT
>-|TRBJ1-5|TRBV7-9|TRBD1
CASSGGTGISLQPQHF
TGTGCCAGCAGCGGAGGGACAGGTATCTCCTTACAGCCCCAGCATTTT
>-|TRBJ1-2|TRBV6-1|-
CASSVSLGYTF
TGTGCCAGCAGTGTTTCCCTTGGCTACACCTTC
>-|TRBJ2-5|TRBV28|-
CASSLPTGETQYF
TGTGCCAGCAGTTTACCAACTGGAGAGACCCAGTACTTC
>-|TRBJ1-1|TRBV9|-
CASSVELGGAAFF
TGTGCCAGCAGCGTAGAATTGGGGGGGGCGGCTTTCTTT
>-|TRBJ2-5|TRBV5-1|-
CASSWGDFQETQYF
TGCGCCAGCAGCTGGGGGGACTTCCAAGAGACCCAGTACTTC
>once|TRBJ2-5|TRBV28|-
CASSFYVQETQYF
TGTGCCAGCAGTTTTTATGTCCAAGAGACCCAGTACTTC
>few|TRBJ2-1|TRBV7-9|TRBD2
CASSLDASGYEQFF
TGTGCCAGCAGCTTAGATGCTAGCGGGTATGAGCAGTTCTTC
>-|TRBJ1-1|TRBV2|-
CASSASGAQMNTEAFF
TGTGCCAGCAGTGCGTCAGGGGCGCAGATGAACACTGAAGCTTTCTTT
>-|TRBJ1-6|TRBV28|TRBD1
CASSSLTGGSPLHF
TGTGCCAGCAGTTCCCTGACAGGGGGGTCACCCCTCCACTTT
>-|TRBJ2-3|TRBV7-3|-
CASSLERADTQYF
TGTGCCAGCAGCTTAGAACGGGCAGATACGCAGTATTTT
>once|TRBJ2-5|TRBV28|-
CASIPRVGTQYF
TGTGCCAGCATCCCCCGGGTGGGGACCCAGTACTTC
>-|TRBJ2-1|TRBV6-1|TRBD2
CASSEGGGYYNEQFF
TGTGCCAGCAGTGAGGGGGGGGGATACTACAATGAGCAGTTCTTC